A single T cell receptor beta chain is shown here with its context. This entry is derived from a study of response to subunit inactivated influenza vaccine. Germline-derived CDR1 and CDR2 are MNHEY and SMNVEV (reference sequence). Trimming took 6 bases from V and 4 from J; bases not matched to a gene: 6. The CDR3 extends over 15 amino acids. Using its own MiXCR run on the RT-PCR reads, TCRdb lists one record per CDR3 protein. The sample carries fewer than 650,000 distinct CDR3 sequences, 10% to 15% recorded once. The TCR was taken from a man aged 50-59 years who received an inactivated influenza vaccine. This rearrangement joins TRBV27 to TRBJ2-3, with 11 bases lining up with TRBD2. The sample consisted of PBMCs from blood, taken about 40 days after vaccination. The CDR3 loop reads CASRKLAGDSDTQYF. The CDR3 nucleotides are TGTGCCAGCAGAAAACTAGCGGGAGATTCAGATACGCAGTATTTT.